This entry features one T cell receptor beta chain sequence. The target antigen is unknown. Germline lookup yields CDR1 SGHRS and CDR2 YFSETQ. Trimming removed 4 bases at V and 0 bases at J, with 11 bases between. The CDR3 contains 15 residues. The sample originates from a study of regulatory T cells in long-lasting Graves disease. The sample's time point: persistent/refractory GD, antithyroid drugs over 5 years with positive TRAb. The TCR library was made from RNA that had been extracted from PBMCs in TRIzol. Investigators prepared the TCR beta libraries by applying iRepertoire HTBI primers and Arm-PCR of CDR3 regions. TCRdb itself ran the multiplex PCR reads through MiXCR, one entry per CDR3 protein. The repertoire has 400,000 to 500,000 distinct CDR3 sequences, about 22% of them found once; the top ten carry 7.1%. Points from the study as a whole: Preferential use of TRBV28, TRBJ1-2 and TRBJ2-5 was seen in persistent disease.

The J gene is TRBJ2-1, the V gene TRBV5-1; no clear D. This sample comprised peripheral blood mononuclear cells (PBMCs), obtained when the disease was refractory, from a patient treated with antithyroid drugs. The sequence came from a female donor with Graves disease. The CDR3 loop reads CASSQTSSSYNEQFF. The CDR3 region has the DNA TGCGCCAGCAGCCAGACATCGAGCTCCTACAATGAGCAGTTCTTC. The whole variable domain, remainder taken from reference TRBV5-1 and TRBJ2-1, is KAGVTQTPRYLIKTRGQQVTLSCSPISGHRSVSWYQQTPGQGLQFLFEYFSETQRNKGNFPGRFSGRQFSNSRSEMNVSTLELGDSALYLCASSQTSSSYNEQFFGPGTRLTVL.